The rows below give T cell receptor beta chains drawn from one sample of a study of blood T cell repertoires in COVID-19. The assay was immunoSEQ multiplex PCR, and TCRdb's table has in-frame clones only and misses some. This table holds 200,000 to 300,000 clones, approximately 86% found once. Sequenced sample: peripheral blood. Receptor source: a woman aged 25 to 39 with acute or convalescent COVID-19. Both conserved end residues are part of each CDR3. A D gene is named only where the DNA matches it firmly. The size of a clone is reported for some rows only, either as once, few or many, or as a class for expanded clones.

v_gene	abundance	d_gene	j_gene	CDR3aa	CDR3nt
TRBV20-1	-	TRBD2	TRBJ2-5	CSASPLGGSGETQYF	TGCAGTGCTAGTCCCCTAGGCGGGAGTGGGGAGACCCAGTACTTC
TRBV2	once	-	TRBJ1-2	CASSVKKFGGYTF	TGTGCCAGCAGTGTTAAGAAATTCGGGGGCTACACCTTC
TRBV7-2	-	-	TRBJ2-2	CASSLGLAAGELFF	TGTGCCAGCAGCTTAGGGCTAGCTGCCGGGGAGCTGTTTTTT
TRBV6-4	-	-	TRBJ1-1	CASSDGQRNTEAFF	TGTGCCAGCAGTGACGGACAGAGGAACACTGAAGCTTTCTTT
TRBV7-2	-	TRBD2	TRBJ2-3	CASLQGLALTDTQYF	TGTGCCAGCTTACAGGGACTAGCGCTCACAGATACGCAGTATTTT
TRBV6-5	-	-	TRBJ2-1	CASSSTVDEQFF	TGTGCCAGCAGTTCAACAGTGGATGAGCAGTTCTTC
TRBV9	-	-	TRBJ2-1	CASSVSYRSEQFF	TGTGCCAGCAGCGTATCGTATCGTAGTGAGCAGTTCTTC
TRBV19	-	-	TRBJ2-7	CASSIGRHTYEQYF	TGTGCCAGTAGTATTGGGAGACACACCTACGAGCAGTACTTC
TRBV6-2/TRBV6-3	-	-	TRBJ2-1	CASSPPSSSNNEQFF	TGTGCCAGCAGTCCACCCAGTTCTTCCAACAATGAGCAGTTCTTC
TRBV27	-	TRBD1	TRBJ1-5	CASSSGPRGGNQPQHF	TGTGCCAGCAGTTCTGGCCCCAGGGGGGGCAATCAGCCCCAGCATTTT
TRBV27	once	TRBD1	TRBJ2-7	CASSFGQGALYEQYF	TGTGCCAGCAGTTTTGGACAGGGAGCCCTTTACGAGCAGTACTTC
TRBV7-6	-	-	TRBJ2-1	CASSLKIGVAEINEQFF	TGTGCCAGCAGCTTAAAGATCGGGGTCGCGGAAATTAATGAGCAGTTCTTC
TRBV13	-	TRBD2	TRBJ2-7	CASSPGRGVSYEQYF	TGTGCCAGCAGCCCCGGACGGGGGGTGTCCTACGAGCAGTACTTC
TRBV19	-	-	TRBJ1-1	CASSNTVLNTEAFF	TGTGCCAGTAGTAATACAGTTTTGAACACTGAAGCTTTCTTT
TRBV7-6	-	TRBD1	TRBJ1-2	CASSLVPDREEYGYTF	TGTGCCAGCAGCTTAGTCCCCGACAGGGAGGAGTATGGCTACACCTTC
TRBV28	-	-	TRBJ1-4	CASSSDLGQGEKLFF	TGTGCCAGCAGTTCCGATCTGGGGCAGGGGGAAAAACTGTTTTTT
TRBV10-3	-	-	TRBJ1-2	CAISESAGNYGYTF	TGTGCCATCAGTGAGTCCGCGGGTAACTATGGCTACACCTTC
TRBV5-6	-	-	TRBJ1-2	CASGKQDNYGYTF	TGTGCCAGCGGAAAACAGGATAACTATGGCTACACCTTC
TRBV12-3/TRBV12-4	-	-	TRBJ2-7	CASSPRSYEQYF	TGTGCCAGCAGTCCCAGATCCTACGAGCAGTACTTC
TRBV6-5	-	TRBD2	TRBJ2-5	CASSYSGGRETQYF	TGTGCCAGCAGTTACAGCGGGGGGCGGGAGACCCAGTACTTC
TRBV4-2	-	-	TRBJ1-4	CASSQELAGIEKLFF	TGTGCCAGCAGCCAAGAATTGGCAGGGATAGAAAAACTGTTTTTT
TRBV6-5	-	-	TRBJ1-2	CASSYGQNYGYTF	TGTGCCAGCAGTTACGGACAGAACTATGGCTACACCTTC
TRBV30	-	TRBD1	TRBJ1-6	CAWGQGTNSPLHF	TGTGCCTGGGGACAGGGGACTAATTCACCCCTCCACTTT
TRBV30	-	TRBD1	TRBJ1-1	CAWRGRDRVPEAFF	TGTGCCTGGAGGGGCCGGGACAGGGTACCTGAAGCTTTCTTT
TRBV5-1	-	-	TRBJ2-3	CASSLAPVSTDTQYF	TGCGCCAGCAGCTTGGCCCCGGTTAGCACAGATACGCAGTATTTT
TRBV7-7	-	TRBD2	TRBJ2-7	CASSLNGGYEQYF	TGTGCTAGCAGCTTAAACGGGGGGTACGAGCAGTACTTC
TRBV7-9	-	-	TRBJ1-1	CASSQTSTGLNTEAFF	TGTGCCAGCAGCCAGACCTCTACAGGGCTGAACACTGAAGCTTTCTTT
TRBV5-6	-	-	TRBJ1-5	CASSLVSSNQPQHF	TGTGCCAGCAGCTTGGTGTCAAGCAATCAGCCCCAGCATTTT
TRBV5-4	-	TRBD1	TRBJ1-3	CASSRDRGLHTIYF	TGTGCCAGCAGCAGGGACAGGGGGCTGCACACCATATATTTT
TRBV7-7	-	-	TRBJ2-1	CASSLSLSSYNEQFF	TGTGCCAGCAGCTTATCCCTGAGCTCCTACAATGAGCAGTTCTTC
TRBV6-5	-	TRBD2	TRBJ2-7	CASRDPGLDYEQYF	TGTGCCAGCAGGGACCCGGGACTAGACTACGAGCAGTACTTC
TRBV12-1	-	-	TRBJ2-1	CASSFGQQFF	TGTGCCAGCAGCTTTGGGCAGCAGTTCTTC
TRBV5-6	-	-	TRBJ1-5	CASSLRGNSNQPQHF	TGTGCCAGCAGCTTGCGGGGGAATAGCAATCAGCCCCAGCATTTT
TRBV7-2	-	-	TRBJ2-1	CASSLEGSGLYNEQFF	TGTGCCAGCAGCTTAGAGGGCAGCGGGCTGTACAATGAGCAGTTCTTC
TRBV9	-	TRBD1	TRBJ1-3	CASSTTGGSGNTIYF	TGTGCCAGCAGCACAACAGGGGGCTCTGGAAACACCATATATTTT
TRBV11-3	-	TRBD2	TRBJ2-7	CASSSTSGWSSYEQYF	TGTGCCAGCAGCTCAACTAGCGGGTGGAGCTCCTACGAGCAGTACTTC
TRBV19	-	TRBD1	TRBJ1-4	CASRRTGPLLNEKLFF	TGTGCCAGTAGAAGGACAGGTCCCCTCCTAAATGAAAAACTGTTTTTT
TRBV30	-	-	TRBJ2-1	CAWSMGPTVNEQFF	TGTGCCTGGAGTATGGGCCCTACCGTCAATGAGCAGTTCTTC
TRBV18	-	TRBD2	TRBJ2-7	CASSPLSQSGRLSNEQYF	TGTGCCAGCTCACCACTCTCCCAAAGCGGGAGATTAAGTAACGAGCAGTACTTC
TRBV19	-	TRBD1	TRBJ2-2	CASSVGPTGPGELFF	TGTGCCAGTAGTGTGGGACCGACAGGGCCCGGGGAGCTGTTTTTT
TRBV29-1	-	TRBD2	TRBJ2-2	CSVQAGGNTGELFF	TGCAGCGTTCAGGCGGGAGGGAACACCGGGGAGCTGTTTTTT
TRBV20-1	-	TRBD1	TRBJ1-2	CSASFGTGVPGYGYTF	TGCAGTGCTAGTTTTGGGACAGGGGTCCCTGGCTATGGCTACACCTTC
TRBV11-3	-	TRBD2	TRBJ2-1	CASSYVVLAGGPREQFF	TGTGCCAGCAGCTACGTGGTCCTAGCGGGAGGGCCCCGGGAGCAGTTCTTC
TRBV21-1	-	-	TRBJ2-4	CASSKAHPEPRTGLAKNIQYF	TGTGCCAGCAGCAAAGCCCATCCCGAACCAAGGACAGGCCTAGCCAAAAACATTCAGTACTTC
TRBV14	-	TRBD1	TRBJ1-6	CASSQGTGERSPLHF	TGTGCCAGCAGCCAAGGTACAGGGGAACGTTCACCCCTCCACTTT
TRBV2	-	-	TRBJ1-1	CGSETTLRGSNTEAFF	TGTGGCAGCGAGACAACCCTCCGGGGTTCGAACACTGAAGCTTTCTTT
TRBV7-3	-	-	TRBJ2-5	CASSFLSLRGQETQYF	TGTGCCAGCAGCTTCCTCTCCCTCAGGGGCCAAGAGACCCAGTACTTC
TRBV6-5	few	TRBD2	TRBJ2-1	CASSPGLAGVNEQFF	TGTGCCAGCAGTCCGGGACTAGCGGGAGTCAATGAGCAGTTCTTC